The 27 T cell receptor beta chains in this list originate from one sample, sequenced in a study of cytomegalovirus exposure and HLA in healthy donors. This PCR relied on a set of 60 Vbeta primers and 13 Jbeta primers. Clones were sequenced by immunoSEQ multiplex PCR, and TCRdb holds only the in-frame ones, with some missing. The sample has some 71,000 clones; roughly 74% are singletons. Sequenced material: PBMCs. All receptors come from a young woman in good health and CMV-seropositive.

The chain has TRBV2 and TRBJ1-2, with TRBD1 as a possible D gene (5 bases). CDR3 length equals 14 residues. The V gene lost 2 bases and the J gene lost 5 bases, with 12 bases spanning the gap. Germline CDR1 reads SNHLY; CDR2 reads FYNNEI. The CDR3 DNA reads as TGTGCCAGCAGTGAATCCGCAGGGTTATATGGCTACACCTTC. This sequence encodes CASSESAGLYGYTF. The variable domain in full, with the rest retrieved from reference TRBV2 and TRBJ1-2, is EPEVTQTPSHQVTQMGQEVILRCVPISNHLYFYWYRQILGQKVEFLVSFYNNEISEKSEIFDDQFSVERPDGSNFTLKIRSTKLEDSAMYFCASSESAGLYGYTFGSGTRLTVV.

The CDR3 sequence: CASSLGRFTGELFF. The DNA for the CDR3 is TGTGCCAGCAGCTTAGGGAGGTTCACCGGGGAGCTGTTTTTT. This sequence joins TRBV11-1 and TRBJ2-2; tentative D call: TRBD2 (5 bases). This CDR3 contains 14 residues. Germline V gene lookup returns CDR1 SGHAT and CDR2 FQDESV (reference sequence). Trimming left V 1 base short and J 4 bases short, with 7 bases between.

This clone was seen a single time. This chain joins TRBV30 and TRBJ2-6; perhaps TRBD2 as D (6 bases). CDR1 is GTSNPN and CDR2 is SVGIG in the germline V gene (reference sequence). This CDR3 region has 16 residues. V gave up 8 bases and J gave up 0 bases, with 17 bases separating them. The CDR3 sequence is CALWGVVGSGANVLTF. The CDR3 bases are TGTGCCCTATGGGGGGTGGTTGGCTCTGGGGCCAACGTCCTGACTTTC.

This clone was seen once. This CDR3 reads CASSYGTSYNEQFF. The CDR3, as DNA: TGTGCCAGCAGTTACGGGACTAGCTACAATGAGCAGTTCTTC. V usage is TRBV6-5 and J usage is TRBJ2-1; 8 bases match TRBD2. The CDR3 is 14 residues long. The J segment lost 3 bases and the V segment lost 2 bases, leaving 0 bases of the junction unmatched. Germline assignment: CDR1 MNHEY and CDR2 SVGAGI.

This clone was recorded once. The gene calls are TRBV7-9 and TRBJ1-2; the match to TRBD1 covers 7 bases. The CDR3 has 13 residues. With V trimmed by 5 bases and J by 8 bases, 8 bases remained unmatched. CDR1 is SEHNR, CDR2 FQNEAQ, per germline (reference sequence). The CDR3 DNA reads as TGTGCCAGCAGCGTCGACAGGGTAGGGGGCTACACCTTC. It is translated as CASSVDRVGGYTF.

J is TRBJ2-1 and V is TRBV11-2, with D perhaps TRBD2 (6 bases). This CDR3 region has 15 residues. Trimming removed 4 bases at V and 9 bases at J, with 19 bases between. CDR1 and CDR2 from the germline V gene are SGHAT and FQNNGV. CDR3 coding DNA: TGTGCCAGCAGCTCCCGGGACTCCCTATGGCGTGAGCAGTTCTTC. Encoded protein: CASSSRDSLWREQFF.

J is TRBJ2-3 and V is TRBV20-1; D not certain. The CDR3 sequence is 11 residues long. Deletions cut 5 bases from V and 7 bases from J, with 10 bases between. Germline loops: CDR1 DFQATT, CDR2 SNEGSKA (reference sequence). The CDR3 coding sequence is TGCAGTGCTTTAGATGTATATACGCAGTATTTT. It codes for CSALDVYTQYF.

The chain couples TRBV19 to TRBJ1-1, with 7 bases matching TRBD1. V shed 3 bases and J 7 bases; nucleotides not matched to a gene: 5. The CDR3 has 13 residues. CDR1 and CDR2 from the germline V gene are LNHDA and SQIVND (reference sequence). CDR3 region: CASSIEGAVEAFF. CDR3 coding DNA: TGTGCCAGTAGTATCGAGGGGGCTGTTGAAGCTTTCTTT. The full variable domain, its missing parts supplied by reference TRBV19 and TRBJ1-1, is DGGITQSPKYLFRKEGQNVTLSCEQNLNHDAMYWYRQDPGQGLRLIYYSQIVNDFQKGDIAEGYSVSREKKESFPLTVTSAQKNPTAFYLCASSIEGAVEAFFGQGTRLTVV.

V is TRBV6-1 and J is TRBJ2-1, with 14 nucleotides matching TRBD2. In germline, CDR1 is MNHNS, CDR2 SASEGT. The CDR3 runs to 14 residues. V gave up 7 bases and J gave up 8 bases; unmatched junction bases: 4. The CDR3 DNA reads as TGTGCCAGCACCCGACTAGCGGGAGGGGATGAGCAGTTCTTC. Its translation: CASTRLAGGDEQFF.

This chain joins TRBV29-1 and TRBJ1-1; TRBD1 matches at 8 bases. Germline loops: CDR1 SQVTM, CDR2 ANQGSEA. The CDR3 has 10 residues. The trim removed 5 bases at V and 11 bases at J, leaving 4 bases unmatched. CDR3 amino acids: CSVRTGSAFF. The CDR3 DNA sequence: TGCAGCGTTCGGACAGGGTCGGCTTTCTTT.

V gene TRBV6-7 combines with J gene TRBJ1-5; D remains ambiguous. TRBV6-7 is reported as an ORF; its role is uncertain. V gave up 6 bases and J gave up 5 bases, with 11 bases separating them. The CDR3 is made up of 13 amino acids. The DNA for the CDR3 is TGTGCCAGCAGAACCCGGTCATATCAGCCCCAGCATTTT. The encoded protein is CASRTRSYQPQHF.

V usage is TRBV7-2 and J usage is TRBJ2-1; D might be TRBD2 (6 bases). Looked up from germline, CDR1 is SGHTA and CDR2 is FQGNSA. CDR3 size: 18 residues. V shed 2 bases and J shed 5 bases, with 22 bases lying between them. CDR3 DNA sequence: TGTGCCAGCAGCTTAAGGTCCGGGACTGGCCTATTGAACAATGAGCAGTTCTTC. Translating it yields CASSLRSGTGLLNNEQFF.

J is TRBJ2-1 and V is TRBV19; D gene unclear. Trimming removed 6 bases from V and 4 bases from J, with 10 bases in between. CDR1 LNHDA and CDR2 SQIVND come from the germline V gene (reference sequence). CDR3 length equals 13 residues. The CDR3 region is CASRSHGYNEQFF. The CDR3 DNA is TGTGCCAGTAGGTCTCACGGGTACAATGAGCAGTTCTTC.

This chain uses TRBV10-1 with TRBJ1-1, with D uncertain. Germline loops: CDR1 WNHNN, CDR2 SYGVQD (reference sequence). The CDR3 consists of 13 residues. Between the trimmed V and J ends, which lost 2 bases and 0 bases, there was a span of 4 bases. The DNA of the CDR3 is TGCGCCAGCAGTGAGGAGTTGAACACTGAAGCTTTCTTT. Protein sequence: CASSEELNTEAFF.

CDR3 in DNA: TGTGCCAGCAGCTTGATTTTACTCACTACCGGGGAGCTGTTTTTT. This encodes CASSLILLTTGELFF. The chain has TRBV11-1 and TRBJ2-2; D gene uncertain. The CDR3 has 15 residues. V lost 3 bases and J lost 5, with 13 bases in between. The V gene's germline CDR1 is SGHAT and CDR2 FQDESV (reference sequence). Full variable domain (remainder filled in from reference TRBV11-1 and TRBJ2-2): EAEVAQSPRYKITEKSQAVAFWCDPISGHATLYWYRQILGQGPELLVQFQDESVVDDSQLPKDRFSAERLKGVDSTLKIQPAELGDSAMYLCASSLILLTTGELFFGEGSRLTVL.

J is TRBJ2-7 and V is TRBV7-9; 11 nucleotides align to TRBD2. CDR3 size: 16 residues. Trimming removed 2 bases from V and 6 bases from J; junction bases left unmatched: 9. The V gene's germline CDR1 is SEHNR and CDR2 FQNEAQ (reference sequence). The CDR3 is CASSLITLAGGGEQYF. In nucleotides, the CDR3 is TGTGCCAGCAGCTTAATAACCCTAGCGGGAGGTGGCGAGCAGTACTTC.

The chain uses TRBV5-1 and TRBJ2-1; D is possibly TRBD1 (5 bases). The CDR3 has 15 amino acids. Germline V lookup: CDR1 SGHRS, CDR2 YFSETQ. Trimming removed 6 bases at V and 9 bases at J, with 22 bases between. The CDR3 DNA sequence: TGCGCCAGCACCTTTTCCGGGTCGGTTCAGGGTGAGCAGTTCTTC. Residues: CASTFSGSVQGEQFF.

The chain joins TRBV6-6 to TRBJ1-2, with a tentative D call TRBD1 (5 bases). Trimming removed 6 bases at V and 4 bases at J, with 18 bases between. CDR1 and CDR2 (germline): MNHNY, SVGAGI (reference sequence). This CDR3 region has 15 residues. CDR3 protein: CASSSGGGFGYGYTF. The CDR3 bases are TGTGCCAGCAGCTCCGGGGGGGGTTTCGGCTATGGCTACACCTTC.

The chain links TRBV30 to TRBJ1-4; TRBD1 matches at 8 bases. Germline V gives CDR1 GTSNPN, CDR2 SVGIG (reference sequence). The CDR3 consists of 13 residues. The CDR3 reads CAHQGAQGEKLFF. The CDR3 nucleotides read TGTGCGCACCAGGGGGCGCAGGGTGAAAAACTGTTTTTT.

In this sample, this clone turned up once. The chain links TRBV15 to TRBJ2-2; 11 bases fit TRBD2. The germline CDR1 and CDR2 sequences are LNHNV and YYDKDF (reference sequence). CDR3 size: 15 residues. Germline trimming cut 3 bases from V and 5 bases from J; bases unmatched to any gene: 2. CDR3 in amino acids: CATSSGLAGTGELFF. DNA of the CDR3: TGTGCCACCAGCAGTGGACTAGCGGGTACCGGGGAGCTGTTTTTT.

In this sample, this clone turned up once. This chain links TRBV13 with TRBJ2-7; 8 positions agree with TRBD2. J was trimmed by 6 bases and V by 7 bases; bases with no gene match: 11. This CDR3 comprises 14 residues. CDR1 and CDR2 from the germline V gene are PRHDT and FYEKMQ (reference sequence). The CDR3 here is CASTVSGSVREQYF. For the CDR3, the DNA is TGTGCCAGCACCGTAAGCGGGAGTGTCCGCGAGCAGTACTTC.

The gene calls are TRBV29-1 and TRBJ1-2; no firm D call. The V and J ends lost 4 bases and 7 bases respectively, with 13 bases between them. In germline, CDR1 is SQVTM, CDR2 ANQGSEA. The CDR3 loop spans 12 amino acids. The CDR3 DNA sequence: TGCAGCGTTGGAGGCGGTAGCCGTGGCTACACCTTC. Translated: CSVGGGSRGYTF. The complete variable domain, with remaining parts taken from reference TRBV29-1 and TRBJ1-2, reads SAVISQKPSRDICQRGTSLTIQCQVDSQVTMMFWYRQQPGQSLTLIATANQGSEATYESGFVIDKFPISRPNLTFSTLTVSNMSPEDSSIYLCSVGGGSRGYTFGSGTRLTVV.

Written as DNA, the CDR3 is TGTGCCTGGGGTTCTACCCGGGACAGCAGACTAGCGGGCTCCTACGAGCAGTACTTC. Encoded protein: CAWGSTRDSRLAGSYEQYF. V gene TRBV30 combines with J gene TRBJ2-7; TRBD2 matches at 10 bases. The CDR3 is made up of 19 amino acids. V shed 5 bases and J 0 bases; nucleotides not matched to a gene: 19. Germline-derived CDR1 and CDR2 are GTSNPN and SVGIG (reference sequence).

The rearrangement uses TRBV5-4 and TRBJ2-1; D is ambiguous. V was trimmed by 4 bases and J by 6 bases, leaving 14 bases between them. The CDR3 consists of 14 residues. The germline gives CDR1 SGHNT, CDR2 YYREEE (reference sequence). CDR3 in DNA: TGTGCCAGCAGCCCTGTCCTCTGGGCCAATGAGCAGTTCTTC. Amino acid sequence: CASSPVLWANEQFF. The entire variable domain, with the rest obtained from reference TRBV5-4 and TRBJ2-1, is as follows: ETGVTQSPTHLIKTRGQQVTLRCSSQSGHNTVSWYQQALGQGPQFIFQYYREEENGRGNFPPRFSGLQFPNYSSELNVNALELDDSALYLCASSPVLWANEQFFGPGTRLTVL.

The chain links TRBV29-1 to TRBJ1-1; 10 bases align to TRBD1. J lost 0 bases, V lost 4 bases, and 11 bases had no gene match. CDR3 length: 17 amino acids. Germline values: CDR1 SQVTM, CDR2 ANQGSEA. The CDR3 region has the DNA TGCAGCGTTGGGGGGACAGGGGACCTAAAAATGAACACTGAAGCTTTCTTT. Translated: CSVGGTGDLKMNTEAFF.

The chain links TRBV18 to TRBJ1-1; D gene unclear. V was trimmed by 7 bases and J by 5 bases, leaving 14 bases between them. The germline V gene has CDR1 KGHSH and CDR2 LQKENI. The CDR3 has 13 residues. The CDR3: CASFVSTLTEAFF. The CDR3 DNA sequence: TGTGCCAGCTTCGTTAGTACGCTTACTGAAGCTTTCTTT.

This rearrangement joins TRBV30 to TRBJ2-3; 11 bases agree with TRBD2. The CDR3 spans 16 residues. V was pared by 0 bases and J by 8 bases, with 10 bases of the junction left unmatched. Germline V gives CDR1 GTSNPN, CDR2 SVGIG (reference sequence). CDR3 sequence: CAWSVRFSGGVSTQYF. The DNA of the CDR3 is TGTGCCTGGAGTGTACGGTTTAGCGGGGGGGTCAGTACGCAGTATTTT.